This T cell receptor (beta chain) was identified in a study of T cell repertoires in ileal Crohn's disease. Study at large: All patients had surgery for stricturing (61%) or penetrating (39%) disease.

The ends lost 8 bases at V and 6 bases at J; junction bases unmatched: 7. The CDR3 runs to 14 residues. Germline V gives CDR1 MNHNS, CDR2 SASEGT. The table came from immunoSEQ multiplex PCR; TCRdb's copy has only in-frame clones and leaves some out. The table has more than 10,000 clones, more than 60% seen once. Time point meaning: neoterminal ileum biopsy at postoperative endoscopy, about 6 months after surgery. This clone was observed once. The antigen is not known. General observations from the study: Mucosal expansions were suggested to be mainly CD8 T cells. Clonality above 26.8% at surgery always came with endoscopic recurrence.

The TCR comes from an adult with Crohn's disease. The sample was ileal tissue. This sequence joins TRBV6-1 and TRBJ2-1, with 10 bases fitting TRBD1. CDR3 bases: TGTGCCAGCCATAGGACAGGGGGGTTCAATGAGCAGTTCTTC. Encoded protein: CASHRTGGFNEQFF.